The entry below describes one TCR beta chain. What it binds is not known. Compared with germline, one end of the junction differs, possibly owing to a read error. The data stem from a study of a mutant IDH1 vaccine in newly diagnosed glioma. The time point denotes: week 5, during vaccination. Vaccination used 300 ug of mutant IDH1 20-mer peptide per dose, with topical imiquimod. Generated by immunoSEQ multiplex PCR, the TCRdb table keeps only in-frame clones and is missing some. The data contain tens of thousands of clones, more than 85% of them singletons. This clonotype was sampled from a woman aged 45-60 years with glioma. This material consisted of PBMCs, taken from a glioma patient whose treatment included an IDH1 peptide vaccine.

The CDR3 nucleotides read TGTGCCAGCAGCCAAGGCCGTCAAGGGACCCAGTACTTC. Its protein is CASSQGRQGTQYF. The J gene is TRBJ2-5, the V gene TRBV6-5; D gene uncertain. This CDR3 has 13 residues. Germline V gene sequence: CDR1 MNHEY, CDR2 SVGAGI.